The 28 T cell receptor beta chains below all came from one sample that was sequenced in a study of cytomegalovirus exposure and HLA in healthy donors listed by TCRdb under 2017. The protocol used for the library was the immunoSEQ multiplex PCR assay. A mixture of 60 forward primers for TCR Vbeta segments and 13 reverse primers for TCR Jbeta segments was used in the multiplex PCR. In its TCRdb copy, this immuneACCESS table keeps in-frame sequences only and misses some clones. Where compared with another copy, unresolved V genes explain less than half of these, and the others have no known cause. In this sample the table shows approximately 120,000 clones, 76% of which occur a single time. The top ten constitute 1.9% of the sample. The sample consisted of PBMCs. The origin of the receptors is a man in his forties or fifties in good health and CMV-seronegative.

The gene calls are TRBV7-8 and TRBJ1-1; D is perhaps TRBD1 (5 bases). Trimming shortened V by 4 bases and J by 11 bases, and 14 bases separated the two germline ends. CDR3 length equals 12 residues. Germline values: CDR1 SGHVS, CDR2 FQNEAQ. CDR3 region: CASSSSTVGAFF. The CDR3 DNA is TGTGCCAGCAGCTCATCGACAGTTGGGGCTTTCTTT.

The chain has TRBV4-1 and TRBJ2-3, with 9 positions matching TRBD2. Germline loops: CDR1 MGHRA, CDR2 YSYEKL. The CDR3 length is 17 residues. The V and J ends lost 4 bases and 7 bases, in that order; junction bases with no gene match: 15. The CDR3 region has the DNA TGCGCCAGCAGCCCGATGCCCACTAGCGGGTTGCGTAATACGCAGTATTTT. Translation gives CASSPMPTSGLRNTQYF.

The chain employs TRBV6-1 and TRBJ2-1, with TRBD1 matching over 11 bases. Germline values: CDR1 MNHNS, CDR2 SASEGT. CDR3 length: 15 residues. The V and J ends lost 6 bases and 7 bases, in that order; junction bases with no gene match: 8. The CDR3 is CASRLPGQGGNEQFF. For the CDR3, the DNA is TGTGCCAGCAGACTCCCGGGACAGGGGGGGAATGAGCAGTTCTTC.

The chain uses TRBV4-2 and TRBJ2-2, with D possibly matching TRBD2 (5 bases). Trimming cost V 4 bases and J 3 bases, with 15 bases left between them. CDR3 length equals 16 residues. Germline lookup yields CDR1 LGHNA and CDR2 YNFKEQ. CDR3 loop: CASSPRGQRDTGELFF. The CDR3 DNA follows: TGTGCCAGCAGCCCCCGCGGGCAACGGGACACCGGGGAGCTGTTTTTT.

This chain connects TRBV19 to TRBJ1-5, with D hard to call. The V end was cut by 5 bases, the J end by 2 bases, with 7 bases between. CDR3 length: 13 residues. CDR1 is LNHDA, CDR2 SQIVND, per germline (reference sequence). The CDR3 bases are TGTGCCAGTAGTCTTACAGGCAATCAGCCCCAGCATTTT. It specifies CASSLTGNQPQHF.

This clone was detected only a few times. The chain combines TRBV4-3 with TRBJ2-3, with 10 bases lining up with TRBD2. The CDR3 sequence is 17 residues long. Looked up from germline, CDR1 is LGHNA and CDR2 is YSLEER. V trimming: 0 bases; J trimming: 2 bases; junction bases outside the gene matches: 5. The CDR3 sequence is CASSQDSSGGATDTQYF. In DNA form, the CDR3 reads TGCGCCAGCAGCCAAGATTCTAGCGGGGGAGCCACAGATACGCAGTATTTT.

This chain uses TRBV6-5 with TRBJ2-7; TRBD1 agrees at 8 bases. V lost 5 bases and J lost 3; bases outside the gene matches: 6. Looked up from germline, CDR1 is MNHEY and CDR2 is SVGAGI. This CDR3 spans 14 amino acids. CDR3 loop: CASSRPDRGYEQYF. The CDR3 nucleotides are TGTGCCAGCAGTCGCCCCGACAGGGGCTACGAGCAGTACTTC.

The genes are TRBV25-1 and TRBJ2-1; TRBD1 aligns across 10 bases. The junction had 8 bases not matched to a gene; V was cut back by 3 bases and J by 9 bases. Looked up from germline, CDR1 is MGHDK and CDR2 is SYGVNS. The CDR3 consists of 15 residues. The CDR3 DNA reads TGTGCCAGCAGTGAGACAGGGGGCCCGCTGGGTGAGCAGTTCTTC. It translates to CASSETGGPLGEQFF.

The chain uses TRBV7-8 and TRBJ1-4; D is undetermined. Germline loops: CDR1 SGHVS, CDR2 FQNEAQ. The CDR3 sequence is 15 residues long. Deletions cut 4 bases from V and 4 bases from J, with 13 bases between. The CDR3 region is CASSWREVDNEKLFF. The CDR3 nucleotides read TGTGCCAGCAGCTGGAGAGAGGTGGATAATGAAAAACTGTTTTTT. The full variable domain, its missing parts supplied by reference TRBV7-8 and TRBJ1-4, is GAGVSQSPRYKVAKRGQDVALRCDPISGHVSLFWYQQALGQGPEFLTYFQNEAQLDKSGLPSDRFFAERPEGSVSTLKIQRTQQEDSAVYLCASSWREVDNEKLFFGSGTQLSVL.

The rearrangement joins TRBV7-2 to TRBJ1-5; possibly TRBD1 for D (5 bases). The CDR3 spans 13 residues. Germline values: CDR1 SGHTA, CDR2 FQGNSA. V lost 6 bases to trimming and J lost 5 bases, with 11 bases between them. The DNA for the CDR3 is TGTGCCAGCAGATACGACAGAGATCAGCCCCAGCATTTT. Protein sequence: CASRYDRDQPQHF.

This clone has a handful of counts. This chain joins TRBV5-1 and TRBJ2-3; a possible D gene is TRBD1 (6 bases). Trimming took off 0 bases at V and 2 bases at J, with 13 bases between the two ends. This CDR3 contains 16 residues. Germline-derived CDR1 and CDR2 are SGHRS and YFSETQ. CDR3 amino acids: CASSLAIQGLTDTQYF. In DNA form, the CDR3 reads TGCGCCAGCAGCTTGGCCATACAGGGCCTCACAGATACGCAGTATTTT.

This clone came up once. The rearrangement uses TRBV5-4 and TRBJ1-2; 11 bases agree with TRBD1. In germline, CDR1 is SGHNT, CDR2 YYREEE (reference sequence). This CDR3 spans 17 amino acids. Trimming cost V 0 bases and J 7 bases; bases outside gene matches: 11. CDR3 amino acids: CASSLAGTGGILRGYTF. The CDR3 coding sequence is TGTGCCAGCAGCTTGGCAGGGACAGGGGGTATCCTACGTGGCTACACCTTC.

The chain has TRBV4-1 and TRBJ2-3; 7 nucleotides line up with TRBD2. The V and J ends lost 1 base and 4 bases, in that order; junction bases with no gene match: 5. Germline CDR1 and CDR2: MGHRA and YSYEKL. The CDR3 is made up of 15 amino acids. In DNA form, the CDR3 reads TGCGCCAGCAGCCAAGGGGGGGAGGGCGCAGATACGCAGTATTTT. Residues: CASSQGGEGADTQYF.

This rearrangement joins TRBV28 to TRBJ2-7; tentative D call: TRBD2 (5 bases). This CDR3 comprises 15 residues. Germline CDR1 is MDHEN and CDR2 is SYDVKM. Deletions cut 6 bases from V and 2 bases from J, with 17 bases between. CDR3 DNA sequence: TGTGCCAGCAGCACCGAGGGCGAGCGAGCCTACGAGCAGTACGTC. Translation: CASSTEGERAYEQYV.

The genes are TRBV5-1 and TRBJ1-4; D uncertain. The CDR3 length is 16 residues. V lost 2 bases, J lost 0 bases, and 11 bases lay in between. Per germline, CDR1 SGHRS and CDR2 YFSETQ. CDR3 DNA: TGCGCCAGCAGCTTAACCCACAGCACAACTAATGAAAAACTGTTTTTT. It codes for CASSLTHSTTNEKLFF.

CDR3 protein: CASSLAGLTVETQYF. As DNA, the CDR3 is TGTGCCAGCAGCTTAGCCGGTCTCACGGTGGAGACCCAGTACTTC. The rearrangement links TRBV7-9 to TRBJ2-5; D not certain. V was cut by 0 bases and J by 5 bases, with 13 bases left in between. CDR1 SEHNR and CDR2 FQNEAQ come from the germline V gene (reference sequence). The CDR3 length is 15 residues. The whole variable domain, filled in from reference TRBV7-9 and TRBJ2-5, reads DTGVSQNPRHKITKRGQNVTFRCDPISEHNRLYWYRQTLGQGPEFLTYFQNEAQLEKSRLLSDRFSAERPKGSFSTLEIQRTEQGDSAMYLCASSLAGLTVETQYFGPGTRLLVL.

The gene calls are TRBV5-1 and TRBJ2-5; TRBD1 is a possible D gene (5 bases). The CDR3 contains 13 residues. From germline, CDR1 is SGHRS and CDR2 YFSETQ. Trimming stripped 0 bases from V and 2 bases from J, with 5 bases between. The DNA of the CDR3 is TGCGCCAGCAGCTTGGGACAGCAAGAGACCCAGTACTTC. Its protein product is CASSLGQQETQYF.

The rearrangement links TRBV5-4 to TRBJ2-7; 8 nucleotides agree with TRBD2. J was trimmed by 2 bases and V by 4 bases; bases with no gene match: 14. The CDR3 loop spans 17 amino acids. The germline gives CDR1 SGHNT, CDR2 YYREEE (reference sequence). CDR3 region: CASSPPERGHYPYEQYV. The CDR3 coding sequence is TGTGCCAGCAGCCCCCCAGAGCGGGGGCACTATCCCTACGAGCAGTACGTC.

The chain employs TRBV11-3 and TRBJ2-1, with D unclear. V was clipped by 3 bases and J by 6 bases, with 9 bases between them. The CDR3 has 13 residues. The V gene's germline CDR1 is SGHNT and CDR2 YENEEA. CDR3 in amino acids: CASSFGSFNEQFF. CDR3 coding DNA: TGTGCCAGCAGCTTTGGTAGCTTCAATGAGCAGTTCTTC.

This sequence joins TRBV23-1 and TRBJ1-2; possible D gene TRBD1, 6 bases. TRBV23-1 is recorded as an ORF, its role being uncertain. V was clipped by 4 bases and J by 1 base, with 10 bases between them. The CDR3 is 14 residues long. As DNA, the CDR3 is TGCGCCAGCAGTCCGGGACACGATAACTATGGCTACACCTTC. Translated: CASSPGHDNYGYTF.

The chain links TRBV19 to TRBJ2-7; TRBD1 is a possible D gene (5 bases). Germline V gives CDR1 LNHDA, CDR2 SQIVND (reference sequence). V was trimmed by 5 bases and J by 4 bases, leaving 9 bases between them. CDR3 length: 12 amino acids. The DNA of the CDR3 is TGTGCCAGTAGTCGACAGCAATACGAGCAGTACGTC. The encoded protein is CASSRQQYEQYV.

V gene TRBV2 combines with J gene TRBJ1-1; maybe TRBD1 (6 bases). The CDR3 is 14 residues long. In germline, CDR1 is SNHLY, CDR2 FYNNEI. V dropped 1 base and J dropped 1 base, with 7 bases sitting between them. CDR3 DNA: TGTGCCAGCAGTGAAGACAGGGCGAACACTGAAGCTTTCTTT. This encodes CASSEDRANTEAFF. Full variable domain (missing parts from reference TRBV2 and TRBJ1-1): EPEVTQTPSHQVTQMGQEVILRCVPISNHLYFYWYRQILGQKVEFLVSFYNNEISEKSEIFDDQFSVERPDGSNFTLKIRSTKLEDSAMYFCASSEDRANTEAFFGQGTRLTVV.

This rearrangement joins TRBV9 to TRBJ2-1; the match to TRBD2 covers 10 bases. This CDR3 comprises 16 residues. Per germline, CDR1 SGDLS and CDR2 YYNGEE. Trimming took 4 bases from V and 0 from J; bases not matched to a gene: 4. The CDR3, as DNA: TGTGCCAGCAGCCCCCCTAGCGGGGGCTCCTACAATGAGCAGTTCTTC. Translation gives CASSPPSGGSYNEQFF.

The chain recombines TRBV5-8 with TRBJ1-3, with D possibly matching TRBD1 (6 bases). The CDR3 sequence is 14 residues long. The V end lost 4 bases, the J end lost 4 bases, and 12 bases lay between the germline ends. From germline, CDR1 is SGHTS and CDR2 YDEGEE. CDR3: CASSRGTTGNTIYF. The CDR3 bases are TGTGCCAGCAGCAGGGGGACTACGGGAAACACCATATATTTT.

On this clone itself: Other DNA sequences in this sample translate to the same CDR3. This chain links TRBV7-2 with TRBJ1-1, with unresolved D. The CDR3 runs to 13 residues. V was clipped by 1 base and J by 3 bases, with 6 bases between them. The germline CDR1 and CDR2 sequences are SGHTA and FQGNSA. CDR3 sequence reads: CASSLVRDTEAFF. Written as DNA, the CDR3 is TGTGCCAGCAGCTTAGTGAGGGACACTGAAGCTTTCTTT.

This rearrangement joins TRBV6-1 to TRBJ2-1; D might be TRBD2 (7 bases). CDR1 and CDR2 from the germline V gene are MNHNS and SASEGT. There are 15 residues in the CDR3. The V gene lost 7 bases and the J gene lost 5 bases, with 18 bases spanning the gap. The CDR3 sequence is CASTFGEGGNNEQFF. The CDR3 DNA follows: TGTGCCAGCACCTTCGGGGAGGGGGGGAACAATGAGCAGTTCTTC.

This clone was found a few times. The rearrangement links TRBV6-5 to TRBJ2-1; 10 positions match TRBD1. J was trimmed by 5 bases and V by 7 bases; bases with no gene match: 8. This CDR3 is built from 15 residues. Germline-derived CDR1 and CDR2 are MNHEY and SVGAGI. Written as DNA, the CDR3 is TGTGCCAGCACCAAGGGACAGGGGAGGCACAATGAGCAGTTCTTC. It specifies CASTKGQGRHNEQFF.

The chain joins TRBV5-1 to TRBJ1-1; 10 bases match TRBD1. The V gene end was trimmed by 1 base and the J gene end by 2 bases; junction bases not matched to a gene: 2. This CDR3 has 15 residues. Germline V CDR1 and CDR2: SGHRS, YFSETQ. This CDR3 reads CASSLWTGGNTEAFF. DNA of the CDR3: TGCGCCAGCAGCTTGTGGACAGGGGGAAACACTGAAGCTTTCTTT.